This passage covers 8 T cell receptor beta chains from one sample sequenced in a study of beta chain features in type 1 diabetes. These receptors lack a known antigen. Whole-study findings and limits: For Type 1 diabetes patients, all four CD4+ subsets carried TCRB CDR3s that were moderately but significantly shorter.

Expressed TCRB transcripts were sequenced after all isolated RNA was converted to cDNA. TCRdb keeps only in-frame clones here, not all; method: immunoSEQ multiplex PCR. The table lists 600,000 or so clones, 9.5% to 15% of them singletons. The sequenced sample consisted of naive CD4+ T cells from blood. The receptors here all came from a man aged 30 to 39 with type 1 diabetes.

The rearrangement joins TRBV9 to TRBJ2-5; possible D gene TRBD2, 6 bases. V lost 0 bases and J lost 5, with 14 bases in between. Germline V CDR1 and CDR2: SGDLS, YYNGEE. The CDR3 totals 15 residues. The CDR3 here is CASSVGGEFRETQYF. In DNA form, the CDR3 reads TGTGCCAGCAGCGTAGGGGGGGAGTTTAGGGAGACCCAGTACTTC.

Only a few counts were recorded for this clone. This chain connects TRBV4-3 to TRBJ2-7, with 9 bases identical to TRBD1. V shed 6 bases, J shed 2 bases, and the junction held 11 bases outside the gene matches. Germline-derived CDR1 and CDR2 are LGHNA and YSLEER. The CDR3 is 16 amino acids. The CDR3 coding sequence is TGCGCCAGCAGTCGGATTTCCGGGACAGGGCCCTACGAGCAGTACTTC. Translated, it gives CASSRISGTGPYEQYF.

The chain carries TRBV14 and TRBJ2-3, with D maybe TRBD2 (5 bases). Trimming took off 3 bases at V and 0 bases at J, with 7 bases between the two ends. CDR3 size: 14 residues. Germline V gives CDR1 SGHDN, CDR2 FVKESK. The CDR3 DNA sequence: TGTGCCAGCAGCCAGGCGGGTAGCACAGATACGCAGTATTTT. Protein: CASSQAGSTDTQYF.

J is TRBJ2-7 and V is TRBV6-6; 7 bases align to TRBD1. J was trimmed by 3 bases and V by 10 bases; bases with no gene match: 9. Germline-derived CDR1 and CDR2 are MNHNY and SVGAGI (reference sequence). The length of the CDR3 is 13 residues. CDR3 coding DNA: TGTGCCATCTCGGGACAGCCTGTCTACGAGCAGTACTTC. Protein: CAISGQPVYEQYF.

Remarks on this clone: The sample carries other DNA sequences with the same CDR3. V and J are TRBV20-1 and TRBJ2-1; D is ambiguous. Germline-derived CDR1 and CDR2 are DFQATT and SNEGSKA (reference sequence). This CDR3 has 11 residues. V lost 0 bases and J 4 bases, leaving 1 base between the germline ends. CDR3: CSARDYNEQFF. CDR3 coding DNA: TGCAGTGCTAGAGATTACAATGAGCAGTTCTTC.

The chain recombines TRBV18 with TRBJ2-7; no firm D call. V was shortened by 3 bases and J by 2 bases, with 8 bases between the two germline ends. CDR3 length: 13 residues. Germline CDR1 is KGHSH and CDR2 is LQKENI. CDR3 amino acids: CASSPSQAYEQYF. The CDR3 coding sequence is TGTGCCAGCTCACCGAGTCAGGCCTACGAGCAGTACTTC.

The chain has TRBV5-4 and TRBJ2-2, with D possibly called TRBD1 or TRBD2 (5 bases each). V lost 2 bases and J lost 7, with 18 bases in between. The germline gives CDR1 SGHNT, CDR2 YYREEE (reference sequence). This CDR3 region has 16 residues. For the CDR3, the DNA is TGTGCCAGCAGCTTATTTCGGGGTACACAGGTCGGGGAGCTGTTTTTT. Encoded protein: CASSLFRGTQVGELFF.

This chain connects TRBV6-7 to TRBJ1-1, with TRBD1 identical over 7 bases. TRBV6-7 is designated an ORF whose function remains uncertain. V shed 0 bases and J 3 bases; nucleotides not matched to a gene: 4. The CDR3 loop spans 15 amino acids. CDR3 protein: CASSYSNRGYTEAFF. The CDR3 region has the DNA TGTGCCAGCAGTTACTCGAACAGGGGCTACACTGAAGCTTTCTTT.